Listed below are T cell receptor beta chains from one sample, sequenced in a study of blood T cell repertoires in COVID-19. TCRdb keeps only in-frame clones here, not all; method: immunoSEQ multiplex PCR. Of approximately 200,000 clones detected, roughly three quarters appear once; the ten largest clones hold 15% to 20%. The specimen was peripheral blood. The receptors stem from a man in his fifties or sixties with active or convalescent COVID-19. Each CDR3 is given with its conserved first and last residue. The order of the fields is V gene, D gene, J gene, clone size, CDR3 protein, CDR3 DNA. The D gene is left open where the match is weak. Clone sizes are given selectively: once, few, many, or a class where the clone is expanded.

v_gene: TRBV7-6
d_gene: -
j_gene: TRBJ1-3
abundance: few
CDR3aa: CASSLATGSPGNTIYF
CDR3nt: TGTGCCAGCAGCTTAGCCACAGGGTCCCCTGGAAACACCATATATTTT

v_gene: TRBV14
d_gene: TRBD2
j_gene: TRBJ2-7
abundance: few
CDR3aa: CASSQDLGTSVYEQYF
CDR3nt: TGTGCCAGCAGCCAAGATCTAGGGACTAGCGTTTACGAGCAGTACTTC

v_gene: TRBV4-1
d_gene: -
j_gene: TRBJ2-6
abundance: -
CDR3aa: CASSHPTGRGGGAGANVLTF
CDR3nt: TGCGCCAGCAGCCACCCGACAGGACGGGGCGGAGGAGCTGGGGCCAACGTCCTGACTTTC

v_gene: TRBV9
d_gene: -
j_gene: TRBJ2-7
abundance: -
CDR3aa: CASSGQTFYEQYF
CDR3nt: TGTGCCAGCAGCGGACAGACTTTCTACGAGCAGTACTTC

v_gene: TRBV28
d_gene: -
j_gene: TRBJ1-2
abundance: -
CDR3aa: CASNIVGANQLYGYTF
CDR3nt: TGTGCCAGCAACATTGTGGGGGCGAATCAGCTCTATGGCTACACCTTC

v_gene: TRBV12-3/TRBV12-4
d_gene: -
j_gene: TRBJ2-3
abundance: -
CDR3aa: CASSLQGTDTQYF
CDR3nt: TGTGCCAGCAGTTTGCAGGGCACAGATACGCAGTATTTT

v_gene: TRBV7-3
d_gene: -
j_gene: TRBJ2-1
abundance: -
CDR3aa: CASSFDGQKNNEQFF
CDR3nt: TGTGCCAGCAGCTTTGATGGCCAGAAGAACAATGAGCAGTTCTTC

v_gene: TRBV2
d_gene: TRBD1
j_gene: TRBJ2-1
abundance: -
CDR3aa: CASSVQGRSYNEQFF
CDR3nt: TGTGCCAGCAGTGTACAGGGGCGCTCCTACAATGAGCAGTTCTTC

v_gene: TRBV28
d_gene: TRBD1
j_gene: TRBJ1-2
abundance: -
CDR3aa: CASSLRQGGGNYGYTF
CDR3nt: TGTGCCAGCAGTCTACGACAGGGGGGGGGAAACTATGGCTACACCTTC

v_gene: TRBV5-1
d_gene: TRBD2
j_gene: TRBJ2-1
abundance: -
CDR3aa: CASSTGLALDEQFF
CDR3nt: TGCGCCAGCAGCACGGGACTAGCGCTAGATGAGCAGTTCTTC

v_gene: TRBV18
d_gene: -
j_gene: TRBJ1-3
abundance: -
CDR3aa: CASSPSRGATGNTIYF
CDR3nt: TGTGCCAGCTCACCCTCACGGGGGGCGACTGGAAACACCATATATTTT

v_gene: TRBV11-2
d_gene: TRBD2
j_gene: TRBJ2-1
abundance: -
CDR3aa: CASSSSGRIHNEQFF
CDR3nt: TGTGCCAGCAGCTCGAGCGGGAGGATTCACAATGAGCAGTTCTTC

v_gene: TRBV6-1
d_gene: TRBD1
j_gene: TRBJ2-6
abundance: -
CDR3aa: CASSGFGQGPGANVLTF
CDR3nt: TGTGCCAGCAGTGGGTTCGGACAGGGTCCTGGGGCCAACGTCCTGACTTTC

v_gene: TRBV20-1
d_gene: TRBD2
j_gene: TRBJ2-1
abundance: -
CDR3aa: CSASGRATVSYNEQFF
CDR3nt: TGCAGTGCTAGTGGGAGGGCGACCGTTTCCTACAATGAGCAGTTCTTC

v_gene: TRBV30
d_gene: -
j_gene: TRBJ2-5
abundance: -
CDR3aa: CAWSVGAGGQETQYF
CDR3nt: TGTGCCTGGAGTGTAGGTGCCGGCGGTCAAGAGACCCAGTACTTC

v_gene: TRBV7-9
d_gene: -
j_gene: TRBJ2-7
abundance: once
CDR3aa: CASSLIVTVPYEQYF
CDR3nt: TGTGCCAGCAGCTTAATTGTGACAGTACCCTACGAGCAGTACTTC

v_gene: TRBV10-3
d_gene: -
j_gene: TRBJ2-7
abundance: -
CDR3aa: CALGRQEDEQYF
CDR3nt: TGTGCCCTGGGTAGACAGGAAGACGAGCAGTACTTC

v_gene: TRBV7-8
d_gene: TRBD1
j_gene: TRBJ2-2
abundance: -
CDR3aa: CASSPRTGGAGTGELFF
CDR3nt: TGTGCCAGCAGCCCGAGGACAGGGGGCGCGGGCACCGGGGAGCTGTTTTTT

v_gene: TRBV28
d_gene: -
j_gene: TRBJ1-2
abundance: -
CDR3aa: CASTSSGNYGYTF
CDR3nt: TGTGCCAGCACCTCCTCGGGTAACTATGGCTACACCTTC

v_gene: TRBV20-1
d_gene: -
j_gene: TRBJ1-5
abundance: -
CDR3aa: CSASTAGLDQPQHF
CDR3nt: TGCAGTGCTAGTACGGCAGGGCTGGATCAGCCCCAGCATTTT

v_gene: TRBV10-3
d_gene: TRBD1
j_gene: TRBJ2-7
abundance: -
CDR3aa: CAINSGQGFYEQYF
CDR3nt: TGTGCCATCAACTCGGGACAGGGGTTTTACGAGCAGTACTTC

v_gene: TRBV19
d_gene: -
j_gene: TRBJ2-7
abundance: -
CDR3aa: CASSIGGGFYEQYF
CDR3nt: TGTGCCAGTAGTATAGGCGGTGGATTCTACGAGCAGTACTTC

v_gene: TRBV29-1
d_gene: TRBD1
j_gene: TRBJ2-3
abundance: -
CDR3aa: CSVAGQGTSTDTQYF
CDR3nt: TGCAGCGTCGCTGGACAGGGCACTAGCACAGATACGCAGTATTTT

v_gene: TRBV28
d_gene: TRBD1
j_gene: TRBJ2-3
abundance: -
CDR3aa: CASTRIRQGGNTDTQYF
CDR3nt: TGTGCCAGCACCCGTATCCGACAGGGGGGAAACACAGATACGCAGTATTTT

v_gene: TRBV5-1
d_gene: TRBD1
j_gene: TRBJ2-2
abundance: -
CDR3aa: CASGTGGANTGELFF
CDR3nt: TGCGCCAGCGGGACAGGGGGCGCGAACACCGGGGAGCTGTTTTTT

v_gene: TRBV3-1/TRBV3-2
d_gene: -
j_gene: TRBJ1-4
abundance: -
CDR3aa: CASSRTGSSAEKLFF
CDR3nt: TGTGCCAGCAGCCGTACCGGGTCCTCAGCGGAAAAACTGTTTTTT

v_gene: TRBV19
d_gene: TRBD1
j_gene: TRBJ1-2
abundance: -
CDR3aa: CASSISRTGAYGYTF
CDR3nt: TGTGCCAGTAGTATTTCAAGGACAGGGGCCTATGGCTACACCTTC

v_gene: TRBV5-1
d_gene: TRBD1
j_gene: TRBJ2-2
abundance: few
CDR3aa: CASSSTGGNTGELFF
CDR3nt: TGCGCCAGCAGCTCGACAGGGGGGAACACCGGGGAGCTGTTTTTT

v_gene: TRBV4-1
d_gene: TRBD2
j_gene: TRBJ2-5
abundance: -
CDR3aa: CASSQDPLARQETQYF
CDR3nt: TGCGCCAGCAGCCAAGATCCACTAGCGCGACAAGAGACCCAGTACTTC

v_gene: TRBV4-2
d_gene: -
j_gene: TRBJ2-3
abundance: -
CDR3aa: CASSQAAGLADTQYF
CDR3nt: TGTGCCAGCAGCCAAGCCGCGGGACTCGCAGATACGCAGTATTTT

v_gene: TRBV6-5
d_gene: -
j_gene: TRBJ2-6
abundance: once
CDR3aa: CASTFGSGANVLTF
CDR3nt: TGTGCCAGCACGTTCGGCTCTGGGGCCAACGTCCTGACTTTC

v_gene: TRBV9
d_gene: TRBD1
j_gene: TRBJ2-5
abundance: -
CDR3aa: CASSVAGTGQETQYF
CDR3nt: TGTGCCAGCAGCGTAGCAGGGACAGGGCAAGAGACCCAGTACTTC

v_gene: TRBV27
d_gene: TRBD1
j_gene: TRBJ2-1
abundance: -
CDR3aa: CASRVTGGREQFF
CDR3nt: TGTGCCAGCAGAGTTACAGGGGGCAGGGAGCAGTTCTTC